This TCR beta chain came from a study of preoperative IRX-2 immunotherapy in early breast cancer. Germline-derived CDR1 and CDR2 are SGHVS and FQNEAQ. The CDR3 covers 16 residues. V was pared by 1 base and J by 6 bases, with 9 bases of the junction left unmatched. Regarding treatment: preoperative locoregional IRX-2 cytokine immunotherapy. Assay: immunoSEQ multiplex PCR; the TCRdb copy retains only in-frame clones and omits some. The sample consists of over 35,000 clones, about 95% of them appearing once. The TCR sequence derives from a human donor with breast cancer. The source material was tumor tissue, sampled after IRX-2 immunotherapy. The chain carries TRBV7-8 and TRBJ2-1, with TRBD2 matching 7 bases. CDR3: CASSLVLESGTNEQFF. For the CDR3, the DNA is TGTGCCAGCAGCTTAGTCTTGGAAAGCGGGACCAATGAGCAGTTCTTC.